What follows describes a single T cell receptor beta chain. This sample is part of a study of blood T cell repertoires in COVID-19. Study-level background: The United States, Italy and Spain provided the acute and convalescent COVID-19 samples.

Participants, about 18 to 90 years old, spanned 25 or so US areas. Clinical history as reported by participants underpinned cohort assignment. Before being deemed recovered, Cohort 3 donors had two negative PCRs, clearance, or symptom resolution. Clones were sequenced by immunoSEQ multiplex PCR, and TCRdb holds only the in-frame ones, with some missing. The sample lists hundreds of thousands of clones, approximately 84% occurring once. V lost 2 bases to trimming and J lost 8 bases; unmatched junction nucleotides: 14. The V gene's germline CDR1 is SNHLY and CDR2 FYNNEI. The CDR3 loop spans 18 amino acids.

Material: PBMCs or T cells enriched from blood (not recorded which). The clonotype originates from a middle-aged man who had recovered from COVID-19. The chain couples TRBV2 to TRBJ2-3; 12 bases fit TRBD2. The DNA for the CDR3 is TGTGCCAGCAGTGAACCGGGACTAGCGGGTGCCCCCTGGTTTACGCAGTATTTT. Its protein product is CASSEPGLAGAPWFTQYF.